This T cell receptor (beta chain) was profiled in a study of CD8 T cells in Susac syndrome. As for the study in general: Sequenced Susac syndrome patients included roughly 6 with clinically active disease and about eight in remission. Study-wide points: Where Susac syndrome CD4+ T cell repertoires were concerned, no clonal expansion was evident.

To note about this clonotype: Its antigen is unidentified.

This CDR3 region has 16 residues. Germline trimming cut 3 bases from V and 12 bases from J; bases unmatched to any gene: 18. Random hexamers were used to reverse transcribe an amount of roughly 0.5 to 1 ug RNA. TCRdb processed the immunoSEQ multiplex PCR reads anew with MiXCR; each CDR3 protein has one entry. This sample has roughly 150,000 distinct CDR3 sequences, with approximately 95% found just once. The sample consisted of CD4+ T cells from PBMCs. The V call is TRBV23-1, the J call TRBJ2-5; 8 positions agree with TRBD2. TRBV23-1 is flagged as an ORF with uncertain function. This TCR derives from a human donor with Susac syndrome. CDR3 protein: CASSHPARAGGGHKYF. In DNA form, the CDR3 reads TGCGCCAGCAGTCATCCGGCCAGGGCGGGCGGGGGGCATAAGTACTTC.